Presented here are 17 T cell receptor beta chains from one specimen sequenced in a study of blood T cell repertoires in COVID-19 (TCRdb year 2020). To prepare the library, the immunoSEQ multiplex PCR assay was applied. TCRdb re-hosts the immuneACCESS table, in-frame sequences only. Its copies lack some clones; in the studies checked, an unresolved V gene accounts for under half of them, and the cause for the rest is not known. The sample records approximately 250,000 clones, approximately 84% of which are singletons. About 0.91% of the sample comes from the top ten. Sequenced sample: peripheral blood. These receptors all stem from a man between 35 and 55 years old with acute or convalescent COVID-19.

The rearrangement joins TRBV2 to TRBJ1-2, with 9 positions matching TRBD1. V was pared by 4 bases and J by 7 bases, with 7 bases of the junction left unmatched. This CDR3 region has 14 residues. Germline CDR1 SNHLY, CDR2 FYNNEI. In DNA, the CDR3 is TGTGCCAGCAGTGGTTACAGGGGGCAAAGTGGCTACACCTTC. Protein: CASSGYRGQSGYTF.

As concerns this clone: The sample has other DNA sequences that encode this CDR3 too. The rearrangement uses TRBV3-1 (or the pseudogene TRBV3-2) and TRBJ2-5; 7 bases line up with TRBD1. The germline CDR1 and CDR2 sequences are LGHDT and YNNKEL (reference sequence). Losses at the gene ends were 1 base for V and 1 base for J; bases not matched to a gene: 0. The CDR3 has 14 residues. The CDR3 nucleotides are TGTGCCAGCAGCCAAGGGACAGGCCAAGAGACCCAGTACTTC. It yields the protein CASSQGTGQETQYF.

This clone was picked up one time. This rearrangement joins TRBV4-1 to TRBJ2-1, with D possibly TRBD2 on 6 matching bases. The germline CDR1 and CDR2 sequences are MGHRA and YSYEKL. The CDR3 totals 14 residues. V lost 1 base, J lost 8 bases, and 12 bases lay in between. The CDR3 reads CASSQVPSEHEQFF. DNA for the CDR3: TGCGCCAGCAGCCAAGTTCCTAGCGAGCATGAGCAGTTCTTC.

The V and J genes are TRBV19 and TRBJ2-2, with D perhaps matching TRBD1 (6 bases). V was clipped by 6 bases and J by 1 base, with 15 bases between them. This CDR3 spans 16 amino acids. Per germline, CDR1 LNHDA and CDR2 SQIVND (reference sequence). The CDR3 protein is CASRGIQGGNTGELFF. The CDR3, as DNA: TGTGCCAGTAGAGGAATACAGGGCGGGAACACCGGGGAGCTGTTTTTT.

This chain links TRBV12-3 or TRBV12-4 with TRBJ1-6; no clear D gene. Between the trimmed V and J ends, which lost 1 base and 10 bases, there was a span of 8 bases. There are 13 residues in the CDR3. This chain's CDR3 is CASSLVGGSPLHF. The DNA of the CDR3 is TGTGCCAGCAGTTTAGTCGGAGGCTCACCCCTCCACTTT.

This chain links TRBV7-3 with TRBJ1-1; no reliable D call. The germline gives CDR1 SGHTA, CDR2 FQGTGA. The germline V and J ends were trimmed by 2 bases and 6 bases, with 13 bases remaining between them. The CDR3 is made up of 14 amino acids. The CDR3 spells CASSLSRGSSEAFF. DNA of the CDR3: TGTGCCAGCAGCTTATCCCGAGGGAGCTCTGAAGCTTTCTTT.

The CDR3: CAISPTSNTQYF. CDR3 DNA: TGTGCCATCAGTCCGACTAGCAATACGCAGTATTTT. This chain uses TRBV10-3 with TRBJ2-3; 7 bases map to TRBD2. The trim removed 5 bases at V and 7 bases at J, leaving 3 bases unmatched. Germline CDR1 reads ENHRY; CDR2 reads SYGVKD. The CDR3 totals 12 residues.

The CDR3 DNA reads as TGTGCCAGCAGCGCCGTGGTAGCGGGGCTTAAGGAGACGCAGTATTTT. Protein product: CASSAVVAGLKETQYF. The chain has TRBV9 and TRBJ2-3; 8 bases are a match to TRBD2. Germline CDR1 and CDR2: SGDLS and YYNGEE. V gave up 3 bases and J gave up 9 bases; unmatched junction bases: 15. The CDR3 extends over 16 amino acids.

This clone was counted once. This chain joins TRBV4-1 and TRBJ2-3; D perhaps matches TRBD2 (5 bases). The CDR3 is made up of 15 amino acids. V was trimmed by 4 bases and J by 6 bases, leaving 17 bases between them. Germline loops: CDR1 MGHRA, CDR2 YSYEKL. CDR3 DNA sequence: TGCGCCAGCAGCCTCAATTCAATAGGCGGGGATACGCAGTATTTT. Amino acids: CASSLNSIGGDTQYF.

The CDR3, as DNA: TGTGCCAGCAGTTACTCGGGCCAAGAGGCTTTCTTT. It codes for CASSYSGQEAFF. V and J are TRBV6-2 or TRBV6-3 and TRBJ1-1; D remains unclear. V lost 0 bases and J 11 bases, leaving 10 bases between the germline ends. This CDR3 is built from 12 residues. Germline values: CDR1 MNHEY, CDR2 SVGEGT.

In DNA, the CDR3 is TGTGCCAGCAGTACAGGGGACAGCCACACAGATACGCAGTATTTT. It translates to CASSTGDSHTDTQYF. The V gene is TRBV27, the J gene TRBJ2-3; 7 nucleotides align to TRBD1. Germline CDR1 and CDR2: MNHEY and SMNVEV (reference sequence). V shed 5 bases, J shed 2 bases, and the junction held 7 bases outside the gene matches. The CDR3 spans 15 residues.

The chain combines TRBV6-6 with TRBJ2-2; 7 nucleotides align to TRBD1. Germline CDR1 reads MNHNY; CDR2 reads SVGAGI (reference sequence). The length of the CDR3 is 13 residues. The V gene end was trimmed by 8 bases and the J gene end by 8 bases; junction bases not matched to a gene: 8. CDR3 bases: TGTGCCAGCCGTGGGACAGCAGCTGGGGAGCTGTTTTTT. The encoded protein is CASRGTAAGELFF.

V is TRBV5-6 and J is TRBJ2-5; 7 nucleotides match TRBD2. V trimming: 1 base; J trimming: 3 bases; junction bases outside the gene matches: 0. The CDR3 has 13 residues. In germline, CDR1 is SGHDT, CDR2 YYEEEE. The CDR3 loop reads CASSLSGEETQYF. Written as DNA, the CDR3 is TGTGCCAGCAGCTTGAGCGGGGAAGAGACCCAGTACTTC.

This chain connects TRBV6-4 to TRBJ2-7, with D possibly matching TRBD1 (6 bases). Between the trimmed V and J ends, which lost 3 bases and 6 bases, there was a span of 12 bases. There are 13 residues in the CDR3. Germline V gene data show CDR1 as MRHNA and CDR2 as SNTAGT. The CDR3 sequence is CASSEVRGSEQYF. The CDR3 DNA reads TGTGCCAGCAGTGAGGTCAGGGGAAGCGAGCAGTACTTC.

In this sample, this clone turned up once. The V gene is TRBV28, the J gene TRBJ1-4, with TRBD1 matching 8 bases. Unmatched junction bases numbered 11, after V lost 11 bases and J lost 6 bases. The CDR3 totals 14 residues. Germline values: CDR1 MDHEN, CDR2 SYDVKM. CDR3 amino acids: CASKQGGEYEKLFF. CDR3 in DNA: TGTGCCTCCAAACAGGGGGGCGAATATGAAAAACTGTTTTTT.

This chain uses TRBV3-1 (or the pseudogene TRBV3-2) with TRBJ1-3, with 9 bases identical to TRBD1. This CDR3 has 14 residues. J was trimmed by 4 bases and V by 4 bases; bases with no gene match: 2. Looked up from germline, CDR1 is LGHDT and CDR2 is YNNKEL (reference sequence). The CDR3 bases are TGTGCCAGCAGCCGACAGGGGGAAGGAAACACCATATATTTT. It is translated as CASSRQGEGNTIYF.

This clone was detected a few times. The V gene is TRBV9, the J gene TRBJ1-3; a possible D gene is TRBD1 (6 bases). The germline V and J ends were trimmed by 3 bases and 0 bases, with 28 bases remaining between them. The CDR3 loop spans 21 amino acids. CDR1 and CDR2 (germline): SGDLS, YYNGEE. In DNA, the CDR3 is TGTGCCAGCAGCGATCCAAAGGCCGGACAGCCTATCCCTTTCTCTGGAAACACCATATATTTT. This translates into CASSDPKAGQPIPFSGNTIYF. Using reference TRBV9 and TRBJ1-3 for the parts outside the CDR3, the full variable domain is DSGVTQTPKHLITATGQRVTLRCSPRSGDLSVYWYQQSLDQGLQFLIQYYNGEERAKGNILERFSAQQFPDLHSELNLSSLELGDSALYFCASSDPKAGQPIPFSGNTIYFGEGSWLTVV.